This TCR beta chain was profiled in a study of blood T cell repertoires in COVID-19. Study context: The samples span acute and convalescent COVID-19 from the United States, Italy and Spain. T cells, B-cell-depleted T cells, or PBMCs provided the cDNA or gDNA that served as material.

As processed by the authors: Estimated nucleated cell counts came from reference gene primer amplification. Libraries were prepared by immunoSEQ multiplex PCR; TCRdb keeps only in-frame clonotypes and omits some of them. That table is the source of V, J and clone size, and D and trimming were worked out from the DNA. The sample records tens of thousands of clones, 81% being singletons. Germline V gives CDR1 SGHDT, CDR2 YYEEEE. This CDR3 is built from 16 residues. Trimming shortened V by 1 base and J by 7 bases, and 21 bases separated the two germline ends. The receptor comes from a man older than 75 with active or convalescent COVID-19. This rearrangement joins TRBV5-6 to TRBJ2-7; possibly TRBD2 for D (7 bases). Sequencing was carried out using peripheral blood. CDR3 DNA sequence: TGTGCCAGCAGCTTGTTTACAGGGACCTACGGGGGGGAGCAGTACTTC. Its protein product is CASSLFTGTYGGEQYF.